These 25 T cell receptor beta chains were all obtained from the same sample, sequenced in a study of CD8 T cells in Susac syndrome. The authors reverse transcribed roughly 0.5 to 1 ug RNA with random hexamers. TCRdb independently ran MiXCR on the immunoSEQ multiplex PCR reads; one entry per CDR3 protein. The repertoire holds about 190,000 distinct CDR3 sequences, with 90% to 95% as singletons. The sample was CD4+ T cells from PBMCs. Source of these receptors: a human donor in good health.

The chain links TRBV19 to TRBJ2-1; possibly TRBD1 for D (6 bases). V lost 9 bases to trimming and J lost 7 bases, with 10 bases between them. Looked up from germline, CDR1 is LNHDA and CDR2 is SQIVND (reference sequence). The CDR3 is made up of 11 amino acids. CDR3 nucleotides: TGTGCCAGCGGGCAGGGGAATGAGCAGTTCTTC. The encoded protein is CASGQGNEQFF.

The rearrangement uses TRBV29-1 and TRBJ1-1; D gene ambiguous. The CDR3 runs to 11 residues. Looked up from germline, CDR1 is SQVTM and CDR2 is ANQGSEA. Trimming pared 6 bases from V and 6 bases from J, leaving 11 bases between. The DNA of the CDR3 is TGCAGCGTGGCAGAAGGAGCTGAAGCTTTCTTT. This encodes CSVAEGAEAFF.

The V call is TRBV14, the J call TRBJ2-1; D ambiguous. The V gene lost 0 bases and the J gene lost 10 bases, with 10 bases spanning the gap. This CDR3 spans 13 amino acids. Germline-derived CDR1 and CDR2 are SGHDN and FVKESK. CDR3 coding DNA: TGTGCCAGCAGCCAAGATATCGAGGCGGAGCAGTTCTTC. Amino acids: CASSQDIEAEQFF.

The rearrangement links TRBV7-2 to TRBJ2-7; 8 bases align to TRBD1. Trimming took 3 bases from V and 3 from J; bases not matched to a gene: 10. Looked up from germline, CDR1 is SGHTA and CDR2 is FQGNSA. CDR3 size: 16 residues. CDR3 region: CASSLPGTGRGYEQYF. CDR3 DNA sequence: TGTGCCAGCAGCTTGCCCGGGACAGGAAGGGGCTACGAGCAGTACTTC.

The chain employs TRBV28 and TRBJ1-6; no firm D call. Germline V lookup: CDR1 MDHEN, CDR2 SYDVKM. CDR3 length equals 14 residues. Trimming removed 4 bases at V and 0 bases at J, with 4 bases between. Here the CDR3 reads CASSYSSYNSPLHF. In DNA form, the CDR3 reads TGTGCCAGCAGTTACAGCTCCTATAATTCACCCCTCCACTTT.

This chain joins TRBV11-2 and TRBJ2-7; 10 nucleotides agree with TRBD1. Germline V gives CDR1 SGHAT, CDR2 FQNNGV. Unmatched junction bases numbered 13, after V lost 2 bases and J lost 6 bases. The CDR3 covers 17 residues. CDR3 in DNA: TGTGCCAGCAGCTTAACGGGACAGGGGAGCGTCCCCGCCGAGCAGTACTTC. This codes for CASSLTGQGSVPAEQYF.

J is TRBJ2-7 and V is TRBV28; D is perhaps TRBD1 or TRBD2 (5 bases each). Germline V lookup: CDR1 MDHEN, CDR2 SYDVKM. Trimming shortened V by 3 bases and J by 3 bases, and 15 bases separated the two germline ends. The CDR3 is made up of 15 amino acids. CDR3 sequence reads: CASSLSSGTVYEQYV. CDR3 bases: TGTGCCAGCAGTTTGTCCTCTGGGACGGTCTACGAGCAGTACGTC.

V and J are TRBV6-2 or TRBV6-3 and TRBJ2-7; D is perhaps TRBD1 (6 bases). Trimming shortened V by 0 bases and J by 2 bases, and 8 bases separated the two germline ends. Germline V gene lookup returns CDR1 MNHEY and CDR2 SVGEGT. This CDR3 comprises 14 residues. CDR3 amino acids: CASSYSGATYEQYV. The DNA of the CDR3 is TGTGCCAGCAGTTACTCGGGGGCGACCTACGAGCAGTACGTC.

CDR3 nucleotide sequence: TGTGCCAGCAGTCGGACAGAAGCAAGGGAGACCCAGTACTTC. This encodes CASSRTEARETQYF. The chain employs TRBV27 and TRBJ2-5; tentative D call: TRBD1 (6 bases). The CDR3 loop spans 14 amino acids. Germline V CDR1 and CDR2: MNHEY, SMNVEV (reference sequence). Trimming removed 5 bases from V and 5 bases from J, with 15 bases in between.

This clonotype was detected once. The chain combines TRBV19 with TRBJ2-5; maybe TRBD2 (5 bases). Germline CDR1 LNHDA, CDR2 SQIVND (reference sequence). V was pared by 3 bases and J by 7 bases, with 12 bases between. The CDR3 extends over 13 amino acids. The CDR3 region has the DNA TGTGCCAGTAGTATCGTCCCCCGGGGGACCCAGTACTTC. This codes for CASSIVPRGTQYF.

The chain employs TRBV6-5 and TRBJ1-5; D gene unclear. The germline V gene encodes CDR1 MNHEY and CDR2 SVGAGI. The CDR3 is 13 amino acids. The V end was cut by 5 bases, the J end by 5 bases, with 10 bases between. Here the CDR3 reads CASSHGGDQPQHF. The CDR3 DNA is TGTGCCAGCAGTCACGGCGGGGATCAGCCCCAGCATTTT.

CDR3 loop: CASSPGGTGAGELFF. The CDR3 DNA reads TGTGCCAGCAGCCCAGGGGGTACGGGAGCCGGGGAGCTGTTTTTT. The rearrangement uses TRBV4-2 and TRBJ2-2; D might be TRBD1 (7 bases). From germline, CDR1 is LGHNA and CDR2 YNFKEQ. There are 15 residues in the CDR3. Trimming shortened V by 4 bases and J by 6 bases, and 15 bases separated the two germline ends.

The chain carries TRBV7-3 and TRBJ2-7, with TRBD2 matching 7 bases. Germline trimming cut 2 bases from V and 0 bases from J; bases unmatched to any gene: 4. The CDR3 length is 15 residues. Germline loops: CDR1 SGHTA, CDR2 FQGTGA. As DNA, the CDR3 is TGTGCCAGCAGCTTATTCGGGACTAACTCCTACGAGCAGTACTTC. It codes for CASSLFGTNSYEQYF.

This clonotype showed up just once. This rearrangement joins TRBV7-9 to TRBJ2-5, with 7 bases matching TRBD1. V was pared by 3 bases and J by 0 bases, with 13 bases of the junction left unmatched. The CDR3 contains 18 residues. Germline V lookup: CDR1 SEHNR, CDR2 FQNEAQ (reference sequence). The CDR3 DNA follows: TGTGCCAGCAGCTTGGTCCCGGGACAGAACCTGTACCAAGAGACCCAGTACTTC. Protein product: CASSLVPGQNLYQETQYF.

This rearrangement joins TRBV18 to TRBJ1-4; D not resolved. The CDR3 covers 15 residues. Trimming shortened V by 5 bases and J by 0 bases, and 10 bases separated the two germline ends. The germline V gene has CDR1 KGHSH and CDR2 LQKENI. CDR3 region: CASSMQPPTNEKLFF. CDR3 coding DNA: TGTGCCAGCTCAATGCAGCCTCCAACTAATGAAAAACTGTTTTTT.

The chain is built from TRBV11-2 and TRBJ2-5; 7 positions match TRBD2. Germline lookup yields CDR1 SGHAT and CDR2 FQNNGV. V shed 3 bases, J shed 3 bases, and the junction held 7 bases outside the gene matches. The CDR3 consists of 15 residues. CDR3 loop: CASSFGAGYKETQYF. In DNA form, the CDR3 reads TGTGCCAGCAGCTTCGGAGCGGGGTACAAAGAGACCCAGTACTTC.

This chain connects TRBV7-9 to TRBJ1-5, with D uncertain. The CDR3 contains 12 residues. Germline values: CDR1 SEHNR, CDR2 FQNEAQ (reference sequence). V was shortened by 6 bases and J by 6 bases, with 9 bases between the two germline ends. Here the CDR3 reads CASSRDFQPQHF. CDR3 bases: TGTGCCAGCAGTCGGGATTTTCAGCCCCAGCATTTT.

The V and J genes are TRBV7-2 and TRBJ1-2; the match to TRBD1 covers 7 bases. This CDR3 spans 15 amino acids. Germline V gene lookup returns CDR1 SGHTA and CDR2 FQGNSA. The ends lost 5 bases at V and 4 bases at J; junction bases unmatched: 10. The CDR3 loop is CASSELTGTPYGYTF. CDR3 DNA sequence: TGTGCCAGCAGCGAGTTGACAGGGACACCCTATGGCTACACCTTC.

V and J are TRBV14 and TRBJ2-7; D possibly matches TRBD1 or TRBD2 (5 bases each). Germline-derived CDR1 and CDR2 are SGHDN and FVKESK. CDR3 length: 13 residues. V lost 1 base, J lost 9 bases, and 13 bases lay in between. CDR3 loop: CASSQAGPLGQYF. The CDR3 bases are TGTGCCAGCAGCCAAGCGGGGCCCTTGGGGCAGTACTTC.

This clonotype came up a few times. V gene TRBV18 combines with J gene TRBJ1-1, with TRBD1 as a possible D gene (5 bases). This CDR3 comprises 13 residues. Germline loops: CDR1 KGHSH, CDR2 LQKENI. The ends were cut back, 3 bases at V and 2 bases at J, with 7 bases in the middle. The CDR3 is CASSPQGNTEAFF. The CDR3 nucleotides are TGTGCCAGCTCACCGCAGGGTAACACTGAAGCTTTCTTT. Drawing the rest from reference TRBV18 and TRBJ1-1, the complete variable domain is NAGVMQNPRHLVRRRGQEARLRCSPMKGHSHVYWYRQLPEEGLKFMVYLQKENIIDESGMPKERFSAEFPKEGPSILRIQQVVRGDSAAYFCASSPQGNTEAFFGQGTRLTVV.

The rearrangement joins TRBV20-1 to TRBJ2-3; 8 nucleotides align to TRBD2. The germline V gene encodes CDR1 DFQATT and CDR2 SNEGSKA (reference sequence). The CDR3 is 17 residues long. The V and J ends lost 5 bases and 1 base, in that order; junction bases with no gene match: 14. CDR3 loop: CSAVGSGGRWGTDTQYF. DNA for the CDR3: TGCAGTGCTGTGGGGTCGGGGGGGCGGTGGGGCACAGATACGCAGTATTTT.

This chain uses TRBV28 with TRBJ2-5; TRBD2 aligns across 11 bases. The CDR3 totals 16 residues. Trimming removed 6 bases from V and 6 bases from J; junction bases left unmatched: 12. Germline-derived CDR1 and CDR2 are MDHEN and SYDVKM. The chain's CDR3 is CASSIISGGALKTQYF. The CDR3 nucleotides read TGTGCCAGCAGCATCATTAGCGGGGGGGCCTTAAAGACCCAGTACTTC.

The V gene is TRBV6-1, the J gene TRBJ2-7; 9 bases agree with TRBD1. Per germline, CDR1 MNHNS and CDR2 SASEGT. Trimming cost V 5 bases and J 3 bases; bases outside gene matches: 8. The length of the CDR3 is 15 residues. The chain's CDR3 is CASSLNRGPVYEQYF. CDR3 sequence (DNA): TGTGCCAGCAGTCTAAACAGGGGGCCCGTCTACGAGCAGTACTTC.

The CDR3 loop is CASSKGLAGNTGELFF. The CDR3 coding sequence is TGTGCCAGCAGCAAGGGACTAGCGGGGAACACCGGGGAGCTGTTTTTT. This rearrangement joins TRBV5-4 to TRBJ2-2; 12 nucleotides agree with TRBD2. This CDR3 has 16 residues. Germline-derived CDR1 and CDR2 are SGHNT and YYREEE (reference sequence). V shed 4 bases, J shed 1 base, and the junction held 2 bases outside the gene matches. The variable domain in full, with the rest retrieved from reference TRBV5-4 and TRBJ2-2, is ETGVTQSPTHLIKTRGQQVTLRCSSQSGHNTVSWYQQALGQGPQFIFQYYREEENGRGNFPPRFSGLQFPNYSSELNVNALELDDSALYLCASSKGLAGNTGELFFGEGSRLTVL.

The V and J genes are TRBV18 and TRBJ2-2; TRBD1 or TRBD2 may be the D gene (6 bases each). The CDR3 sequence is 16 residues long. The germline V gene has CDR1 KGHSH and CDR2 LQKENI. Deletions cut 1 base from V and 5 bases from J, with 14 bases between. This CDR3 reads CASSPLGRGLTGELFF. CDR3 DNA sequence: TGTGCCAGCTCACCACTCGGCAGGGGACTGACCGGGGAGCTGTTTTTT.